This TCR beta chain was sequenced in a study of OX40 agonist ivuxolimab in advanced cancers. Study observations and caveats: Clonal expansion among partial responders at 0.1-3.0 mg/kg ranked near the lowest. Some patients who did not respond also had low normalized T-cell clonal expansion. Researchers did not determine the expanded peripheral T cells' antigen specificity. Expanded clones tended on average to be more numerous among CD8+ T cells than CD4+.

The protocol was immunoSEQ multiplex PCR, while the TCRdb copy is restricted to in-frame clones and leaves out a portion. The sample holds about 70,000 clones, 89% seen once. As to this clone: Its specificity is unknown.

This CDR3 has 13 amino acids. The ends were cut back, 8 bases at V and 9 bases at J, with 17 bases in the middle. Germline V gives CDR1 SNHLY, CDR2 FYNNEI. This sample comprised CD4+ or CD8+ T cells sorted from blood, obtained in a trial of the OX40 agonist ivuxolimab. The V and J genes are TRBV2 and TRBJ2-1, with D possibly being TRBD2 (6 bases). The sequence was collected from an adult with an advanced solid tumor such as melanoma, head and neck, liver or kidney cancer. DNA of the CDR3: TGTGCCAGCCTCCTTAGGAGGGTGGGTGAGCAGTTCTTC. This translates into CASLLRRVGEQFF.